This TCR beta chain was retrieved from a study of PD-L1 blockade in urothelial cancer. About the research overall: Patients commenced intravenous atezolizumab, 1,200 mg every 3 weeks, in about 2014. Bladder-origin urothelial cancer in males described about 85% of the roughly 30 patients. It was at 3 weeks (second dose) and 6 weeks after treatment start that blood was analyzed. Median T cell yield per blood sample was 140,000 to 150,000 cells.

Per the germline V gene, CDR1 is LGHNA and CDR2 is YSLEER. V shed 1 base, J shed 9 bases, and the junction held 6 bases outside the gene matches. The CDR3 totals 16 residues. TCRdb's copy holds only in-frame clones and misses some; the assay was immunoSEQ multiplex PCR. The table includes tens of thousands of clones, 90% detected once. The chain employs TRBV4-3 and TRBJ2-1; 13 nucleotides line up with TRBD2. The specimen comprised PBMCs, sampled around atezolizumab (anti-PD-L1) treatment. The sequence derives from a man in his sixties with urothelial cancer. The CDR3: CASSQARLAGGGEQFF. The CDR3 DNA follows: TGCGCCAGCAGCCAAGCCAGACTAGCGGGAGGTGGTGAGCAGTTCTTC.